The 27 T cell receptor beta chains listed next were all sequenced from one sample in a study of cytotoxic CD8 clonotypes in ibrutinib-treated CLL. Assay used: immunoSEQ multiplex PCR; TCRdb lists only in-frame clones, some missing. The sample consists of approximately 340,000 clones, approximately 67% of them appearing once. Sequencing was performed on PBMCs, taken after 36 months of ibrutinib treatment. Every receptor here comes from a human donor with chronic lymphocytic leukemia.

The chain links TRBV15 to TRBJ1-2, with 9 bases fitting TRBD1. Germline lookup yields CDR1 LNHNV and CDR2 YYDKDF (reference sequence). V shed 5 bases, J shed 8 bases, and the junction held 6 bases outside the gene matches. The CDR3 consists of 13 residues. The chain's CDR3 is CATSGQGSRGYTF. As DNA, the CDR3 is TGTGCCACCAGCGGACAGGGGTCTCGGGGCTACACCTTC.

The V call is TRBV27, the J call TRBJ2-7; D is perhaps TRBD1 (6 bases). Per germline, CDR1 MNHEY and CDR2 SMNVEV (reference sequence). V was clipped by 2 bases and J by 4 bases, with 12 bases between them. This CDR3 comprises 14 residues. The CDR3 loop reads CASSLRTGWYEQYF. CDR3 in DNA: TGTGCCAGCAGTTTACGAACAGGGTGGTACGAGCAGTACTTC.

The chain links TRBV7-2 to TRBJ1-5, with 7 bases matching TRBD1. Germline trimming cut 4 bases from V and 9 bases from J; bases unmatched to any gene: 6. Per the germline V gene, CDR1 is SGHTA and CDR2 is FQGNSA. This CDR3 is 13 amino acids long. The CDR3 DNA reads TGTGCCAGCAGCTCGGGACAGATCATGCCCCAGCATTTT. Protein sequence: CASSSGQIMPQHF.

A single count supports this clone. V and J are TRBV29-1 and TRBJ1-2; D perhaps matches TRBD1 (5 bases). The CDR3 is 14 amino acids. From germline, CDR1 is SQVTM and CDR2 ANQGSEA. Deletions cut 7 bases from V and 8 bases from J, with 23 bases between. DNA of the CDR3: TGCAGCGCCTTCAACGTAGGGGCCCTTGGCGGCTACACCTTC. It yields the protein CSAFNVGALGGYTF.

The chain recombines TRBV19 with TRBJ2-5; D is ambiguous. The V gene's germline CDR1 is LNHDA and CDR2 SQIVND (reference sequence). The CDR3 length is 16 residues. Trimming cost V 4 bases and J 5 bases, with 20 bases left between them. CDR3 residues: CASSTVWSVFGETQYF. The CDR3 DNA sequence: TGTGCCAGTAGTACCGTCTGGAGCGTATTTGGGGAGACCCAGTACTTC. Supplemented by reference TRBV19 and TRBJ2-5, the full variable domain reads DGGITQSPKYLFRKEGQNVTLSCEQNLNHDAMYWYRQDPGQGLRLIYYSQIVNDFQKGDIAEGYSVSREKKESFPLTVTSAQKNPTAFYLCASSTVWSVFGETQYFGPGTRLLVL.

J is TRBJ2-1 and V is TRBV7-9; the D call may be TRBD1 or TRBD2 (5 bases each). V was pared by 8 bases and J by 5 bases, with 10 bases between. Germline loops: CDR1 SEHNR, CDR2 FQNEAQ (reference sequence). This CDR3 spans 12 amino acids. In DNA, the CDR3 is TGTGCCAGCGGGGAGACAGACAATGAGCAGTTCTTC. Protein product: CASGETDNEQFF.

In its sample, this clone was seen once. This chain uses TRBV7-8 with TRBJ1-2, with TRBD1 identical over 10 bases. J lost 1 base, V lost 4 bases, and 3 bases had no gene match. CDR1 is SGHVS and CDR2 is FQNEAQ in the germline V gene. The CDR3 contains 15 residues. The CDR3 DNA reads TGTGCCAGCAGCTGGGACAGGGGATTTAACTATGGCTACACCTTC. Encoded protein: CASSWDRGFNYGYTF.

The chain is built from TRBV9 and TRBJ2-2; D is unclear. V was trimmed by 3 bases and J by 2 bases, leaving 5 bases between them. CDR1 and CDR2 from the germline V gene are SGDLS and YYNGEE. This CDR3 is 13 amino acids long. CDR3 nucleotides: TGTGCCAGCAGCGAGGGAAACACCGGGGAGCTGTTTTTT. Translating gives CASSEGNTGELFF.

CDR3 region: CASSLKVWLWGRGLEETQYF. The CDR3 DNA follows: TGTGCCAGCAGCTTGAAGGTTTGGTTGTGGGGGAGAGGGCTGGAAGAGACCCAGTACTTC. This chain uses TRBV5-4 with TRBJ2-5, with D perhaps matching TRBD1 or TRBD2 (5 bases each). Germline-derived CDR1 and CDR2 are SGHNT and YYREEE (reference sequence). The CDR3 length is 20 residues. Trimming stripped 1 base from V and 3 bases from J, with 28 bases between.

The chain links TRBV10-3 to TRBJ2-3; D is unresolved. Trimming took off 0 bases at V and 2 bases at J, with 6 bases between the two ends. Germline V gene lookup returns CDR1 ENHRY and CDR2 SYGVKD. The CDR3 is 14 residues long. The CDR3 reads CAISESAATDTQYF. The CDR3 DNA reads as TGTGCCATCAGTGAGTCGGCAGCCACAGATACGCAGTATTTT.

The V and J genes are TRBV5-6 and TRBJ2-2; D is undetermined. Germline lookup yields CDR1 SGHDT and CDR2 YYEEEE. Trimming left V 0 bases short and J 9 bases short, with 12 bases between. This CDR3 is built from 14 residues. The CDR3 sequence: CASSLVLGRRELFF. The CDR3 DNA is TGTGCCAGCAGCTTGGTTCTGGGTCGGAGGGAGCTGTTTTTT.

This clone appeared a few times. The J gene is TRBJ1-4, the V gene TRBV15, with TRBD1 identical over 7 bases. Trimming cost V 0 bases and J 5 bases; bases outside gene matches: 6. CDR3 size: 16 residues. In germline, CDR1 is LNHNV, CDR2 YYDKDF (reference sequence). Written as DNA, the CDR3 is TGTGCCACCAGCAGAGATATCGACAGGGCCAATGAAAAACTGTTTTTT. Protein sequence: CATSRDIDRANEKLFF.

In its sample, this clone was seen a few times. This rearrangement joins TRBV10-3 to TRBJ1-1; no clear D gene. The V and J ends lost 3 bases and 0 bases respectively, with 11 bases between them. Germline CDR1 and CDR2: ENHRY and SYGVKD. The CDR3 totals 15 residues. In DNA, the CDR3 is TGTGCCATCAGTGATATGCACACGGTGAACACTGAAGCTTTCTTT. Its translation is CAISDMHTVNTEAFF.

V is TRBV27 and J is TRBJ2-7; the D call may be TRBD1 or TRBD2 (6 bases each). CDR3 length: 15 residues. The germline V and J ends were trimmed by 6 bases and 2 bases, with 17 bases remaining between them. Germline values: CDR1 MNHEY, CDR2 SMNVEV (reference sequence). CDR3 nucleotide sequence: TGTGCCAGCAGCTGGGGGGCGGGGCTCCCCTACGAGCAGTACTTC. Translation gives CASSWGAGLPYEQYF.

The chain combines TRBV15 with TRBJ2-7; no clear D gene. V was trimmed by 3 bases and J by 0 bases, leaving 15 bases between them. Per the germline V gene, CDR1 is LNHNV and CDR2 is YYDKDF (reference sequence). The length of the CDR3 is 16 residues. CDR3 nucleotide sequence: TGTGCCACCAGCAGGGGCTCCCGGTTTAACTCCTACGAGCAGTACTTC. It encodes CATSRGSRFNSYEQYF.

The CDR3 here is CASSWQRASTDTQYF. The CDR3 DNA follows: TGTGCCAGCAGTTGGCAGCGGGCTAGCACAGATACGCAGTATTTT. V usage is TRBV27 and J usage is TRBJ2-3; D perhaps matches TRBD2 (6 bases). This CDR3 spans 15 amino acids. Trimming cost V 4 bases and J 0 bases, with 11 bases left between them. The germline V gene has CDR1 MNHEY and CDR2 SMNVEV (reference sequence).

DNA of the CDR3: TGTGCCAGCAGTGCGCAGTATTTT. Its protein product is CASSAQYF. The chain employs TRBV2 and TRBJ2-3; no definite D call. The CDR3 has 8 residues. V dropped 4 bases and J dropped 10 bases, with 0 bases sitting between them. Germline V lookup: CDR1 SNHLY, CDR2 FYNNEI.

A word on this clone: Other DNA sequences of this sample code for an identical CDR3. This chain uses TRBV20-1 with TRBJ2-3; no firm D call. Germline V CDR1 and CDR2: DFQATT, SNEGSKA (reference sequence). The V end was cut by 3 bases, the J end by 3 bases, with 4 bases between. CDR3 length: 11 amino acids. The CDR3 region is CSASRTDTQYF. CDR3 bases: TGCAGTGCTAGTCGGACAGATACGCAGTATTTT.

This chain links TRBV27 with TRBJ1-2, with D possibly being TRBD1 (5 bases). V was trimmed by 4 bases and J by 2 bases, leaving 17 bases between them. The CDR3 is made up of 16 amino acids. Germline assignment: CDR1 MNHEY and CDR2 SMNVEV (reference sequence). The CDR3 loop reads CASSSRVADSNYGYTF. The CDR3 DNA is TGTGCCAGCAGTTCCAGGGTAGCAGACTCGAACTATGGCTACACCTTC.

This rearrangement joins TRBV27 to TRBJ1-2, with D tentatively TRBD1 (5 bases). This CDR3 has 12 amino acids. The germline V gene encodes CDR1 MNHEY and CDR2 SMNVEV (reference sequence). Trimming removed 5 bases from V and 6 bases from J, with 10 bases in between. CDR3 region: CASSAQGHGYTF. The CDR3, as DNA: TGTGCCAGCAGTGCCCAGGGACATGGCTACACCTTC.

This chain uses TRBV6-1 with TRBJ1-2, with 7 bases lining up with TRBD1. Trimming removed 6 bases from V and 8 bases from J; junction bases left unmatched: 9. From germline, CDR1 is MNHNS and CDR2 SASEGT. This CDR3 spans 13 amino acids. CDR3 loop: CASSLGQVRGYTF. The CDR3 coding sequence is TGTGCCAGCAGCCTTGGACAGGTCAGGGGCTACACCTTC.

This chain uses TRBV10-1 with TRBJ2-2; 10 nucleotides agree with TRBD1. The ends lost 6 bases at V and 6 bases at J; junction bases unmatched: 1. The CDR3 consists of 13 residues. The germline CDR1 and CDR2 sequences are WNHNN and SYGVQD (reference sequence). The DNA of the CDR3 is TGCGCCAGCAGCGGACAGGGGGCCGGGGAGCTGTTTTTT. Protein: CASSGQGAGELFF.

The CDR3 reads CASSLFPEPSGANVLTF. CDR3 nucleotide sequence: TGTGCCAGCAGTTTATTTCCGGAGCCCTCTGGGGCCAACGTCCTGACTTTC. The chain employs TRBV28 and TRBJ2-6; D is undetermined. V shed 1 base and J shed 0 bases, with 10 bases lying between them. In germline, CDR1 is MDHEN, CDR2 SYDVKM. CDR3 size: 17 residues.

This chain uses TRBV7-2 with TRBJ2-7; TRBD2 might be the D (6 bases). The V and J ends lost 4 bases and 1 base respectively, with 11 bases between them. The CDR3 runs 14 residues. CDR1 is SGHTA, CDR2 FQGNSA, per germline. The CDR3 region is CASSSIGGSYEQYF. CDR3 nucleotide sequence: TGTGCCAGCAGCTCCATCGGGGGTTCCTACGAGCAGTACTTC.

J is TRBJ2-3 and V is TRBV29-1; 8 nucleotides line up with TRBD1. Germline V gives CDR1 SQVTM, CDR2 ANQGSEA. This CDR3 comprises 14 residues. V was clipped by 7 bases and J by 4 bases; unmatched bases: 10. CDR3 region: CSAGQGSVADTQYF. The DNA of the CDR3 is TGCAGCGCCGGACAGGGTTCGGTAGCAGATACGCAGTATTTT.

The genes are TRBV5-6 and TRBJ1-4; TRBD1 agrees at 12 bases. Per the germline V gene, CDR1 is SGHDT and CDR2 is YYEEEE. The CDR3 is 18 residues long. V gave up 4 bases and J gave up 6 bases; unmatched junction bases: 13. The CDR3 here is CASSLPPGQGATHEKLFF. As DNA, the CDR3 is TGTGCCAGCAGCCTGCCGCCGGGACAGGGGGCGACTCATGAAAAACTGTTTTTT.

V gene TRBV28 combines with J gene TRBJ1-4, with 7 nucleotides matching TRBD1. Trimming cost V 3 bases and J 7 bases; bases outside gene matches: 5. Germline V gene sequence: CDR1 MDHEN, CDR2 SYDVKM. This CDR3 has 14 amino acids. CDR3 sequence: CASSFVQGREKLFF. CDR3 nucleotides: TGTGCCAGCAGTTTCGTACAGGGGCGTGAAAAACTGTTTTTT.